This record looks at one T cell receptor (beta chain) sequence and its context. Looked up from germline, CDR1 is SGHDT and CDR2 is YYEEEE. CDR3 length: 12 residues. The germline V and J ends were trimmed by 2 bases and 5 bases, with 7 bases remaining between them. The data belong to a study of blood T cell repertoires in COVID-19. The overall study: T cells, B-cell-depleted T cells, or PBMCs provided the cDNA or gDNA that served as material.

Profiled with immunoSEQ multiplex PCR; TCRdb holds only in-frame clones, not every one. The profile shows approximately 130,000 clones, around 83% of them singletons. V gene TRBV5-6 combines with J gene TRBJ1-2; D gene ambiguous. The sequence came from a human donor in a cohort sampled during active COVID-19. The sample comprised peripheral blood. CDR3 in amino acids: CASSFRGYGYTF. CDR3 bases: TGTGCCAGCAGCTTCCGGGGTTATGGCTACACCTTC.